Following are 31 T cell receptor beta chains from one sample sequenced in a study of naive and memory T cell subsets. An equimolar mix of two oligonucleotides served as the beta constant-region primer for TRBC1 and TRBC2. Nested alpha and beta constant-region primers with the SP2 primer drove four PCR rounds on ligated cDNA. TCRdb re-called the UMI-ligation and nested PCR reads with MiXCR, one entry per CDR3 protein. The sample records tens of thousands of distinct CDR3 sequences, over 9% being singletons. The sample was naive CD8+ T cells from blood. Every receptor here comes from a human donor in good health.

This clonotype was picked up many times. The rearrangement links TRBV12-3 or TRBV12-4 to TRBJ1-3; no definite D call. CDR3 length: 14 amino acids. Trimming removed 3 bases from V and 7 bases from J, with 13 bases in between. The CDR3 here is CASSFPISRNTIYF. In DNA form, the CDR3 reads TGTGCCAGCAGTTTCCCCATCTCGAGGAACACCATATATTTT.

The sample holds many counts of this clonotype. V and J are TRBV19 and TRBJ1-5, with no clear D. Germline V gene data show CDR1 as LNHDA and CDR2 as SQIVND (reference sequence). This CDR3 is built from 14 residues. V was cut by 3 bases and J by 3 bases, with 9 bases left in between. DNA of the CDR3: TGTGCCAGTAGTATTCAGGACGACAATCAGCCCCAGCATTTT. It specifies CASSIQDDNQPQHF.

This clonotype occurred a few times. In DNA form, the CDR3 reads TGTGCCAGCAGTTGGTTCGGCAGGGGCCTCACAGATACGCAGTATTTT. Translation gives CASSWFGRGLTDTQYF. The chain links TRBV6-2 or TRBV6-3 to TRBJ2-3, with D perhaps TRBD1 (6 bases). The germline V gene encodes CDR1 MNHEY and CDR2 SVGEGT. The CDR3 length is 16 residues. Trimming took 4 bases from V and 2 from J, leaving 16 bases between them.

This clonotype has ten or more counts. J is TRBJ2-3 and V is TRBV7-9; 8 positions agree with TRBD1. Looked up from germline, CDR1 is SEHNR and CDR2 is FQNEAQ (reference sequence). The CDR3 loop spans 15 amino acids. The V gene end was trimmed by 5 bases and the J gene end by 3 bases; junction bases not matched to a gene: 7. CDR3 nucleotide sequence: TGTGCCAGCAGCGACAGGGGAAGGGGTACAGATACGCAGTATTTT. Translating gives CASSDRGRGTDTQYF.

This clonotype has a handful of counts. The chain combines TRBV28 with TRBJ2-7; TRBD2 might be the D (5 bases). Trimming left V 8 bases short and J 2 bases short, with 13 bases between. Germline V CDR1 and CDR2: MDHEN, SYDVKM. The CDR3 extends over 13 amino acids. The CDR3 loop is CASSEAIAYEQYF. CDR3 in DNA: TGTGCCAGCTCGGAGGCTATTGCCTACGAGCAGTACTTC.

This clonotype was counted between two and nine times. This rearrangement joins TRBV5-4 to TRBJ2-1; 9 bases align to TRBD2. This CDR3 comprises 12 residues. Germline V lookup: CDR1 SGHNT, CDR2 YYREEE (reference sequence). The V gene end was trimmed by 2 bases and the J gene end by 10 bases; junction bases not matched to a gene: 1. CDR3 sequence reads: CASSFGTSEQFF. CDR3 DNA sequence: TGTGCCAGCAGCTTTGGGACTAGCGAGCAGTTCTTC.

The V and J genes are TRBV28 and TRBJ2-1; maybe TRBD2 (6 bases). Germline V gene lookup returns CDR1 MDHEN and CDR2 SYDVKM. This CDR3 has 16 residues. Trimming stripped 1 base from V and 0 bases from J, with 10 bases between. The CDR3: CASSLFGGNSYNEQFF. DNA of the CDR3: TGTGCCAGCAGTTTATTCGGCGGGAACTCCTACAATGAGCAGTTCTTC.

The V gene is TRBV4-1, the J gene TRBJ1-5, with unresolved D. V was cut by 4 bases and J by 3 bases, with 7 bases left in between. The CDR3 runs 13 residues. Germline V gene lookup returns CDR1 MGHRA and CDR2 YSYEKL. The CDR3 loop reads CASSRAANQPQHF. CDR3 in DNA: TGCGCCAGCAGCCGGGCTGCCAATCAGCCCCAGCATTTT.

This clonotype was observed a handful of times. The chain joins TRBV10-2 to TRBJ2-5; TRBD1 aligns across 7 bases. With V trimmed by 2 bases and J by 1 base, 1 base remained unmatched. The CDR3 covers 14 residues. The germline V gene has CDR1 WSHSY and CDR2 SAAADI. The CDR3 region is CASSEGTAQETQYF. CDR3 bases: TGCGCCAGCAGTGAGGGGACAGCCCAAGAGACCCAGTACTTC.

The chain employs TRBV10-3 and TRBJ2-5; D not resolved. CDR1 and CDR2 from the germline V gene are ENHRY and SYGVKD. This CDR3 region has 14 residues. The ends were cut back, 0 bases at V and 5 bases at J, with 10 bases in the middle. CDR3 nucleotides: TGTGCCATCAGTGAGTCGGCCAGCGCGGAGACCCAGTACTTC. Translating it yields CAISESASAETQYF.

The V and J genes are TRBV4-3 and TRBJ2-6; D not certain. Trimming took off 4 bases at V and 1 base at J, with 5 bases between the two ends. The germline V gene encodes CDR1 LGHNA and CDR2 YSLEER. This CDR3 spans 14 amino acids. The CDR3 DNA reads TGCGCCAGCAGCCCGACTTCTGGGGCCAACGTCCTGACTTTC. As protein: CASSPTSGANVLTF.

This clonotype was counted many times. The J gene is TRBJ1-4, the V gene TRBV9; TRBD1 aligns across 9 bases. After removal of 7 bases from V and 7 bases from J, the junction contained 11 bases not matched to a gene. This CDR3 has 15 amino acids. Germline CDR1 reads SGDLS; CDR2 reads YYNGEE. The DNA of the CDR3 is TGTGCCAGCTCCTCGTCCGGGACAGGGACTGAAAAACTGTTTTTT. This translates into CASSSSGTGTEKLFF.

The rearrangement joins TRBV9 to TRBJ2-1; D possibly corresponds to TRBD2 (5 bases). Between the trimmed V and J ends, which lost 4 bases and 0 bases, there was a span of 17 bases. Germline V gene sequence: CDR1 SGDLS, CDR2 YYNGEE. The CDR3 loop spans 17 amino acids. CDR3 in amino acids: CASSISWRPSSYNEQFF. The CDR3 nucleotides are TGTGCCAGCAGCATTTCCTGGAGGCCCAGCTCCTACAATGAGCAGTTCTTC.

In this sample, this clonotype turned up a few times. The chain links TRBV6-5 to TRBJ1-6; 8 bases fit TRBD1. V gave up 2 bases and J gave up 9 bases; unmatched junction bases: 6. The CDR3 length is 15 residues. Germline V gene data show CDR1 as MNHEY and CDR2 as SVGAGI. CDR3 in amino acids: CASSYKTGEGSPLHF. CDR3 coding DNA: TGTGCCAGCAGTTACAAGACAGGGGAAGGTTCACCCCTCCACTTT.

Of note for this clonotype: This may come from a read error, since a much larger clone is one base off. CDR3 bases: TGTGCCAGCAGCTTACGGGCTGGGTCGGCCTACGAGCAGAACTTC. Translated, it gives CASSLRAGSAYEQNF. This chain joins TRBV7-8 and TRBJ2-7, with D unclear. Germline assignment: CDR1 SGHVS and CDR2 FQNEAQ. The CDR3 consists of 15 residues.

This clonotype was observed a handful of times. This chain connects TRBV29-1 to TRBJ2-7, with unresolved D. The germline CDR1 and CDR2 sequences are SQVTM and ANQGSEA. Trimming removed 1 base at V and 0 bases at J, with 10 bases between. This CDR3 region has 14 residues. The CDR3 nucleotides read TGCAGCGTTGAAGTCGGTCGGAGCTCCTACGAGCAGTACTTC. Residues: CSVEVGRSSYEQYF.

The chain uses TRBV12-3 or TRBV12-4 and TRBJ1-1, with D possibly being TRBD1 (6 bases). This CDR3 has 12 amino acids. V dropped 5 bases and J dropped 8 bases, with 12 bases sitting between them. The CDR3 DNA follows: TGTGCCAGCAGTCCGACAGGATTAGAAGCTTTCTTT. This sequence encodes CASSPTGLEAFF.

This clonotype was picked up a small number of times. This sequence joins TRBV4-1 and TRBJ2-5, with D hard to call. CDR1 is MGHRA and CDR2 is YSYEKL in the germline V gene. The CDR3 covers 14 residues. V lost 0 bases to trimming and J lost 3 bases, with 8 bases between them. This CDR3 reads CASSQDATKETQYF. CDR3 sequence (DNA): TGCGCCAGCAGCCAAGATGCTACCAAAGAGACCCAGTACTTC.

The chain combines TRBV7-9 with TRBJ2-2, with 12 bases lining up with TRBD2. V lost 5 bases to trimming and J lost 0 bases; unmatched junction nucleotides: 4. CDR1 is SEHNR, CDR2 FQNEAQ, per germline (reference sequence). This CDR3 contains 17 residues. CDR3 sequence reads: CASSGLAGLANTGELFF. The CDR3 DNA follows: TGTGCCAGCAGCGGACTAGCGGGGCTAGCGAACACCGGGGAGCTGTTTTTT.

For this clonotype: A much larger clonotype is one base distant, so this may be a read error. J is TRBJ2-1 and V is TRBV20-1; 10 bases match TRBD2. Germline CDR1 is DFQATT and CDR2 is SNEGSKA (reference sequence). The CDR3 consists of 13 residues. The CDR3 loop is CSAASGSNNERFF. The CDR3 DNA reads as TGCAGTGCCGCTAGCGGGAGTAACAATGAGCGGTTCTTC.

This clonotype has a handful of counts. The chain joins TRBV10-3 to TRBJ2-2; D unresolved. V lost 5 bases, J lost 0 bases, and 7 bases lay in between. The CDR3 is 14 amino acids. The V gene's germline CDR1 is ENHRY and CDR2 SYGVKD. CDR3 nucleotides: TGTGCCATCAGTCAGGCAGCGAACACCGGGGAGCTGTTTTTT. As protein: CAISQAANTGELFF.

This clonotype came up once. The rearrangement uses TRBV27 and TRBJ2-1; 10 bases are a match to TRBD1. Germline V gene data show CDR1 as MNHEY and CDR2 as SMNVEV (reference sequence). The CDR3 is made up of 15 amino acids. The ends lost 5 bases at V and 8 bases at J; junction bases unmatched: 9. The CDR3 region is CASSPGQGEGDEQFF. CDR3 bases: TGTGCCAGCAGTCCCGGACAGGGGGAAGGCGATGAGCAGTTCTTC.

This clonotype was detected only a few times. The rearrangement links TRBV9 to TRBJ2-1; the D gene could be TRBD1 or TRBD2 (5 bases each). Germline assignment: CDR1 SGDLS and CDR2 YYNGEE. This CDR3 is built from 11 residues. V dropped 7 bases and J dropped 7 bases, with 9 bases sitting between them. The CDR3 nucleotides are TGTGCCAGCGAGGGGACGAATGAGCAGTTCTTC. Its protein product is CASEGTNEQFF.

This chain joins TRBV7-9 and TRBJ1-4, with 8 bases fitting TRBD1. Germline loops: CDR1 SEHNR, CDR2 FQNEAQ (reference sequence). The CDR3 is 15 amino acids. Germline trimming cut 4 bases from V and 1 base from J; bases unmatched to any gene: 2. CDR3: CASSYTGGTNEKLFF. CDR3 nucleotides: TGTGCCAGCAGCTATACAGGGGGAACTAATGAAAAACTGTTTTTT.

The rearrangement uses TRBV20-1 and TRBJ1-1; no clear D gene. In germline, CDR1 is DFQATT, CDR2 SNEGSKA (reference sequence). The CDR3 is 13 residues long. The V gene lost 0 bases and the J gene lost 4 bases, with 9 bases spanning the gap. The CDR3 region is CSAREGLGTEAFF. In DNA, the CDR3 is TGCAGTGCTAGAGAGGGGTTGGGCACTGAAGCTTTCTTT.

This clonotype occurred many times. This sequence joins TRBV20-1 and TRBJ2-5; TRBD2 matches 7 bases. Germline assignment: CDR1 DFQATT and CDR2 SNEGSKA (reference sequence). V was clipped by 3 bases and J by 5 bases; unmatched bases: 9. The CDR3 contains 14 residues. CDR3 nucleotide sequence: TGCAGTGCTAGTTTTACTAGCGCGGGGGAGACCCAGTACTTC. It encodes CSASFTSAGETQYF.

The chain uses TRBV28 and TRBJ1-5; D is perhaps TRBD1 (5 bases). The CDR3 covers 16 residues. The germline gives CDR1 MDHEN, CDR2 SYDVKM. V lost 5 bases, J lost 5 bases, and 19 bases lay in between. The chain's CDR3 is CASSPTRGRGYQPQHF. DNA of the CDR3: TGTGCCAGCAGTCCCACACGGGGCCGGGGATATCAGCCCCAGCATTTT.

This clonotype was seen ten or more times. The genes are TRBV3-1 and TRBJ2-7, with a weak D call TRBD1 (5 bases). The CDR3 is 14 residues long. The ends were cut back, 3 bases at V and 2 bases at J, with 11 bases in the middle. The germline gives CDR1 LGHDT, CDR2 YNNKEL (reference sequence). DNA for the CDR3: TGTGCCAGCAGCCAGCCAGGGTTCGCCTACGAGCAGTACTTC. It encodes CASSQPGFAYEQYF.

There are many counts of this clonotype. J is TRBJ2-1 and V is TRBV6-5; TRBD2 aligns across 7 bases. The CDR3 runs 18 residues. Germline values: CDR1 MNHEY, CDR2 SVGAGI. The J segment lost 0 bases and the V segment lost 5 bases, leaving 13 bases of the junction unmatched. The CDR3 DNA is TGTGCCAGCAGTCACCAACCTCGGGAGGCGAGCTCCTACAATGAGCAGTTCTTC. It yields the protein CASSHQPREASSYNEQFF.

The CDR3 protein is CASSEGRRQETQYF. In DNA, the CDR3 is TGTGCCAGCAGTGAGGGGCGTAGACAAGAGACCCAGTACTTC. The chain links TRBV2 to TRBJ2-5; possibly TRBD1 for D (5 bases). V shed 3 bases and J shed 2 bases, with 10 bases lying between them. This CDR3 comprises 14 residues. The germline V gene encodes CDR1 SNHLY and CDR2 FYNNEI. Based on the CDR3 plus reference TRBV2 and TRBJ2-5, the full variable domain is EPEVTQTPSHQVTQMGQEVILRCVPISNHLYFYWYRQILGQKVEFLVSFYNNEISEKSEIFDDQFSVERPDGSNFTLKIRSTKLEDSAMYFCASSEGRRQETQYFGPGTRLLVL.

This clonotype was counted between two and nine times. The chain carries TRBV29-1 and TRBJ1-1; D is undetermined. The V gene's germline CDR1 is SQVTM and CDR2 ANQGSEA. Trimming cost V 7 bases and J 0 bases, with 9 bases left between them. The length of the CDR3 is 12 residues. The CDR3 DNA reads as TGCAGCGATGGACTTATGAACACTGAAGCTTTCTTT. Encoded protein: CSDGLMNTEAFF.